Listed below are T cell receptor beta chains from one sample, sequenced in a study of siplizumab effects on memory and regulatory T cells. Sequencing was performed with immunoSEQ multiplex PCR; in TCRdb, only in-frame clones are kept and a portion is missing. The data contain fewer than 100,000 clones, about 93% of them seen just once; the ten biggest clones take up around 0.3%. The specimen was non-Treg CD4+ T cells sorted from blood. The receptors stem from a human donor in good health. CDR3s include the opening cysteine and the closing phenylalanine or tryptophan. D genes are given only for firm matches. Some rows mark clone size as missing; the rest say once, few, many or name a class of expanded clone.

DNA	CDR3	D	size	V	J
TGTGCCAGCAGTGAATATGTGCCAGGGCGAGCCTACGAGCAGTACTTC	CASSEYVPGRAYEQYF	.	.	TRBV25-1	TRBJ2-7
TGCGCCAGCAGCTTGGATGGACTAGCGGGGGCCGGAAGGTACAATGAGCAGTTCTTC	CASSLDGLAGAGRYNEQFF	TRBD2	.	TRBV5-1	TRBJ2-1
TGTGCCAGCAGTGAGGGAAGGCCGAGCCGTGAGCAGTTCTTC	CASSEGRPSREQFF	.	.	TRBV6-1	TRBJ2-1
TGTGCCAGCTCACCATTGACAGGAATCCGTTCACCCCTCCACTTT	CASSPLTGIRSPLHF	.	once	TRBV18	TRBJ1-6
TGTGCCAGCAGCTTAGTCCAGAACACTGAAGCTTTCTTT	CASSLVQNTEAFF	.	once	TRBV7-9	TRBJ1-1
TGTGCCAGCAGCGTAGCCCCCACAGGGGACCCCTACAATGAGCAGTTCTTC	CASSVAPTGDPYNEQFF	TRBD1	.	TRBV9	TRBJ2-1
TGTGCCAGCAGGATTAGCGGGCGGTACGAGCAGTACTTC	CASRISGRYEQYF	TRBD2	.	TRBV6-5	TRBJ2-7
TGCGCCAGCAGCTACGGCCCCACCAGCGGGGCCCAGCCCTACGAGCAGTACTTC	CASSYGPTSGAQPYEQYF	TRBD2	.	TRBV5-1	TRBJ2-7
TGTGCCAGTGGGGGGGGCCTACTAACAGGGGTTAGCCAGCCCCAGCATTTT	CASGGGLLTGVSQPQHF	TRBD1	.	TRBV19	TRBJ1-5
TGCAGCGCTCAGCGGGATGCGTACAATGAGCAGTTCTTC	CSAQRDAYNEQFF	TRBD2	.	TRBV29-1	TRBJ2-1
TGCGCCAGCAGCCAGGTTAGCGGGAGGGACACCGGGGAGCTGTTTTTT	CASSQVSGRDTGELFF	TRBD2	.	TRBV4-3	TRBJ2-2
TGTGCCAGCAGTGAAAGGAGCCGAGGACAGGGGACTCAGCCCCAGCATTTT	CASSERSRGQGTQPQHF	TRBD1	.	TRBV2	TRBJ1-5
TGCGCCAGCAGCCAAGGGTTCGGGTGGGGGAGTAACACTGAAGCTTTCTTT	CASSQGFGWGSNTEAFF	.	.	TRBV4-1	TRBJ1-1
TGTGCCAGCAAAGGGGATAGCAATCAGCCCCAGCATTTT	CASKGDSNQPQHF	.	.	TRBV2	TRBJ1-5